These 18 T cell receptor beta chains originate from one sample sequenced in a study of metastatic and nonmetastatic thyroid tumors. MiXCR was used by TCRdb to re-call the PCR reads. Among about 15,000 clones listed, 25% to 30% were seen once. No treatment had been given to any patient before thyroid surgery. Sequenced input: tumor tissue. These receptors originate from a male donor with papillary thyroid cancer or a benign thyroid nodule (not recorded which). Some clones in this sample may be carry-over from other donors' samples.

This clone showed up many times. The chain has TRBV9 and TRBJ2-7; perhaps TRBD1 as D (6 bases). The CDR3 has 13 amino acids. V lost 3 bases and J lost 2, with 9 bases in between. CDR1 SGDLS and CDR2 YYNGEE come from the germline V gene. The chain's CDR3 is CASSDDRTYEQYF. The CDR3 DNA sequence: TGTGCCAGCAGCGATGACAGGACCTACGAGCAGTACTTC.

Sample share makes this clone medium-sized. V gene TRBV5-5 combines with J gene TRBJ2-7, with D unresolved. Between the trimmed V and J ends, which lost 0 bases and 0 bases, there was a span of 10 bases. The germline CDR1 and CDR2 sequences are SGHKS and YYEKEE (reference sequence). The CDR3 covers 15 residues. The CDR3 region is CASSLEAALSYEQYF. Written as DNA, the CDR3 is TGTGCCAGCAGCTTGGAGGCGGCCCTCTCCTACGAGCAGTACTTC.

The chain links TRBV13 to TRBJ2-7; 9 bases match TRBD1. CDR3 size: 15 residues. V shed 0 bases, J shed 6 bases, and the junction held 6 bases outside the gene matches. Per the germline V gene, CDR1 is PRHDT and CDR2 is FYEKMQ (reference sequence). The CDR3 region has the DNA TGTGCCAGCAGCTTAGGATGGACAGGGGAGTCCGAGCAGTACTTC. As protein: CASSLGWTGESEQYF.

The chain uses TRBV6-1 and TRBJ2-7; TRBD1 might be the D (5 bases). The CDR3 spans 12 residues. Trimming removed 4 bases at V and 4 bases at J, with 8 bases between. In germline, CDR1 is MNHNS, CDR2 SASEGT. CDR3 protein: CASSGQGYEQYF. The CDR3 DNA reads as TGTGCCAGCAGTGGTCAGGGTTACGAGCAGTACTTC.

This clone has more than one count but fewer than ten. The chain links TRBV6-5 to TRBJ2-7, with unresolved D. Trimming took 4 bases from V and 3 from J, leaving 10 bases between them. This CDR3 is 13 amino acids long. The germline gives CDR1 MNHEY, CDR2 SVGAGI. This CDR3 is CASSSRYVYEQYF. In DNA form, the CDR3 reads TGTGCCAGCAGTTCCAGGTATGTCTACGAGCAGTACTTC.

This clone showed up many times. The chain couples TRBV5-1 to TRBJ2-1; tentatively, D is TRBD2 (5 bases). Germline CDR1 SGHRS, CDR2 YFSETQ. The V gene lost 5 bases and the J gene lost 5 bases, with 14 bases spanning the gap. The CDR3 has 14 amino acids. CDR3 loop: CASRSSPTHNEQFF. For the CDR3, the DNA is TGCGCCAGCAGGTCTAGCCCGACCCACAATGAGCAGTTCTTC.

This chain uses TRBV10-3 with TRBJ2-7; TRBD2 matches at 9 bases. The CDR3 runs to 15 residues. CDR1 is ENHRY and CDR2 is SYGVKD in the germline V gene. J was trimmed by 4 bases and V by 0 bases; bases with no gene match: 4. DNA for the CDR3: TGTGCCATCAGTGAGTCAGGGCGGGAGGGGTACGAGCAGTACTTC. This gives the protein CAISESGREGYEQYF.

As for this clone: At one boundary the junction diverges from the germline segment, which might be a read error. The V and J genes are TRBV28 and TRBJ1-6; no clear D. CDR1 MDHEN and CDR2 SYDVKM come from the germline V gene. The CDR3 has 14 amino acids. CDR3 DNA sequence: TGTGCCAACAGTTTGTGGTCGGTTCGGTCACCCCTCCACTTT. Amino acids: CANSLWSVRSPLHF.

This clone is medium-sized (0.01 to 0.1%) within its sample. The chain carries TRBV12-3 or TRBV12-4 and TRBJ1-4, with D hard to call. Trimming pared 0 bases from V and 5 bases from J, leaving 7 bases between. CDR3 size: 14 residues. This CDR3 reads CASSLAQINEKLFF. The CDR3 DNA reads TGTGCCAGCAGTTTAGCACAGATAAATGAAAAACTGTTTTTT.

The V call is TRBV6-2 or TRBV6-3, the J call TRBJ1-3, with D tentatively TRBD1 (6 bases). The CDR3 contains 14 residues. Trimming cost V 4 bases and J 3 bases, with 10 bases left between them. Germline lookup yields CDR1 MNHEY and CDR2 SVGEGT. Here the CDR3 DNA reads TGTGCCAGCAGTTCGGGGGCTTTTGGAAACACCATATATTTT. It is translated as CASSSGAFGNTIYF.

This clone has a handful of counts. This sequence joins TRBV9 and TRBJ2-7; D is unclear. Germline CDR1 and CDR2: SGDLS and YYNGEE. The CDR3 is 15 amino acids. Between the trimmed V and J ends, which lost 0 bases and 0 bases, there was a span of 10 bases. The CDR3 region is CASSVGWGSSYEQYF. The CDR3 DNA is TGTGCCAGCAGCGTAGGGTGGGGAAGCTCCTACGAGCAGTACTTC.

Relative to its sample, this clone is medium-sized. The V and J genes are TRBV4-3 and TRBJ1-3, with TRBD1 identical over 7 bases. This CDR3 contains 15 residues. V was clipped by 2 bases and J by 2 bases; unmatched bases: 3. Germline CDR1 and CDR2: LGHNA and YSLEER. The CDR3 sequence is CASSQSRGAGNTIYF. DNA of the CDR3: TGCGCCAGCAGCCAATCCAGGGGGGCTGGAAACACCATATATTTT.

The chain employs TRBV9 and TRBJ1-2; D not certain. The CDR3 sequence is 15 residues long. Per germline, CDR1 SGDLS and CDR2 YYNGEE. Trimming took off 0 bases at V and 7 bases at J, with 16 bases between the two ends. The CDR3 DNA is TGTGCCAGCAGCGTAGAAGGGTCCCTGGAGGCTGGCTACACCTTC. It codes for CASSVEGSLEAGYTF.

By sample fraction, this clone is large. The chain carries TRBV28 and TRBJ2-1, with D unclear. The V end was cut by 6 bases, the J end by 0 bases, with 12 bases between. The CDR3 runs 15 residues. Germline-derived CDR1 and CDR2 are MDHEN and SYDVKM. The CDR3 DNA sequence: TGTGCCAGCAGCCTCGTCCCTAGCTCCTACAATGAGCAGTTCTTC. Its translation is CASSLVPSSYNEQFF.

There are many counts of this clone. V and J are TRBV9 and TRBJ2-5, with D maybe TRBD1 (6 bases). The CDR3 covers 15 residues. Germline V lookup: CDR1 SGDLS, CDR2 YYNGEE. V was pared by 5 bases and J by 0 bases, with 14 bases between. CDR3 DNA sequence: TGTGCCAGCAGTATCGACAGGACCTACCAAGAGACCCAGTACTTC. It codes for CASSIDRTYQETQYF.

The CDR3 DNA sequence: TGCAGTGCTAGAGATCCAGGGGGGGACACCGGGGAGCTGTTTTTT. It translates to CSARDPGGDTGELFF. V is TRBV20-1 and J is TRBJ2-2; D tentatively reads TRBD1 or TRBD2 (7 bases each). V was clipped by 0 bases and J by 3 bases, with 11 bases between them. CDR3 size: 15 residues. Germline CDR1 reads DFQATT; CDR2 reads SNEGSKA (reference sequence).

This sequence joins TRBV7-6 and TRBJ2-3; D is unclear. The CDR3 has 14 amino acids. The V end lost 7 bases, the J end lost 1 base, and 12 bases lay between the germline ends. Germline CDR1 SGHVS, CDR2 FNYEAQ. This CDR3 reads CASTPEVGTDTQYF. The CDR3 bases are TGTGCCAGCACCCCGGAAGTAGGCACAGATACGCAGTATTTT.

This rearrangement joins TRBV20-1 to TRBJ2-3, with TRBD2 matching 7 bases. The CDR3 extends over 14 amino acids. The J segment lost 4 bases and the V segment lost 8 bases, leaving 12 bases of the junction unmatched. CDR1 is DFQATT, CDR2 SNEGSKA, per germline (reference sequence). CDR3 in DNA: TGCAGTACCCTTAAGGGCGGGAGAGCAGATACGCAGTATTTT. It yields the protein CSTLKGGRADTQYF.